The rows below give T cell receptor beta chains drawn from one sample of a study of cytomegalovirus exposure and HLA in healthy donors. This table comes from immunoSEQ multiplex PCR, and its TCRdb copy is limited to in-frame clones, with some not included. This sample has fewer than 140,000 clones, with 60% to 85% found just once. Sequenced material: PBMCs. These receptors all stem from a male donor in good health and CMV-seropositive. The CDR3 runs from the conserved cysteine through the conserved F or W. A D gene is named only where the DNA matches it firmly. Size is omitted from some rows. Given values are once, few, many or a class for expanded clones.

CDR3aa: CSVEDRRGNYGYTF
CDR3nt: TGCAGCGTTGAAGATCGAAGAGGGAACTATGGCTACACCTTC
abundance: NA
j_gene: TRBJ1-2
d_gene: NA
v_gene: TRBV29-1

CDR3aa: CASSFAEYRGSRRNQPQHF
CDR3nt: TGTGCCAGCAGCTTCGCTGAATACAGGGGCAGTCGTCGCAATCAGCCCCAGCATTTT
abundance: NA
j_gene: TRBJ1-5
d_gene: TRBD1
v_gene: TRBV7-9

CDR3aa: CASSEQVSRSSEQYF
CDR3nt: TGTGCCAGCAGTGAACAGGTCAGTAGGTCGTCCGAGCAGTACTTC
abundance: NA
j_gene: TRBJ2-7
d_gene: NA
v_gene: TRBV6-1

CDR3aa: CASSRLADYEQYF
CDR3nt: TGTGCCAGCTCACGTCTAGCGGACTACGAGCAGTACTTC
abundance: NA
j_gene: TRBJ2-7
d_gene: TRBD2
v_gene: TRBV18

CDR3aa: CASSPAQGVGGYTF
CDR3nt: TGCGCCAGCAGCCCGGCCCAGGGGGTTGGTGGCTACACCTTC
abundance: NA
j_gene: TRBJ1-2
d_gene: TRBD1
v_gene: TRBV4-1

CDR3aa: CASSLDSLGSLGTEAFF
CDR3nt: TGTGCCAGCAGCTTAGACTCTTTGGGCAGTCTGGGCACTGAAGCTTTCTTT
abundance: NA
j_gene: TRBJ1-1
d_gene: NA
v_gene: TRBV7-9

CDR3aa: CASSLELVSYEQYF
CDR3nt: TGTGCCAGCAGCTTAGAACTAGTCTCCTACGAGCAGTACTTC
abundance: NA
j_gene: TRBJ2-7
d_gene: NA
v_gene: TRBV7-9

CDR3aa: CASRRQAGGDEQYF
CDR3nt: TGTGCCAGCAGGCGCCAAGCGGGGGGGGACGAGCAGTACTTC
abundance: few
j_gene: TRBJ2-7
d_gene: TRBD2
v_gene: TRBV6-6

CDR3aa: CASSLGQGDTEAFF
CDR3nt: TGTGCCAGCTCACTGGGACAGGGGGACACTGAAGCTTTCTTT
abundance: once
j_gene: TRBJ1-1
d_gene: TRBD1
v_gene: TRBV18

CDR3aa: CASSLGRDFSNEQFF
CDR3nt: TGTGCCAGCAGCTTGGGCCGGGACTTCTCGAATGAGCAGTTCTTC
abundance: NA
j_gene: TRBJ2-1
d_gene: NA
v_gene: TRBV5-4

CDR3aa: CASHIQGVIHEQYF
CDR3nt: TGTGCCAGCCACATTCAGGGGGTCATTCACGAGCAGTACTTC
abundance: NA
j_gene: TRBJ2-7
d_gene: TRBD1
v_gene: TRBV18

CDR3aa: CAISARTSGPYNEQFF
CDR3nt: TGTGCCATCAGTGCCCGGACTAGCGGCCCCTACAATGAGCAGTTCTTC
abundance: NA
j_gene: TRBJ2-1
d_gene: TRBD2
v_gene: TRBV10-3

CDR3aa: CSATGLGHLETQYF
CDR3nt: TGCAGCGCCACGGGACTAGGTCATTTGGAGACCCAGTACTTC
abundance: NA
j_gene: TRBJ2-5
d_gene: TRBD2
v_gene: TRBV29-1

CDR3aa: CASSQGVSLAGVTGELFF
CDR3nt: TGCGCCAGCAGCCAAGGAGTGTCTCTAGCGGGAGTTACCGGGGAGCTGTTTTTT
abundance: NA
j_gene: TRBJ2-2
d_gene: TRBD2
v_gene: TRBV4-3

CDR3aa: CATSRDRQGAPGYGYTF
CDR3nt: TGTGCCACCAGCAGAGATCGGCAGGGGGCTCCAGGCTATGGCTACACCTTC
abundance: NA
j_gene: TRBJ1-2
d_gene: TRBD1
v_gene: TRBV15

CDR3aa: CASSYPVSGFQNIQYF
CDR3nt: TGTGCCAGCAGTTACCCCGTGTCGGGATTCCAAAACATTCAGTACTTC
abundance: few
j_gene: TRBJ2-4
d_gene: NA
v_gene: TRBV6-6

CDR3aa: CSVEEWLAGGTDTQYF
CDR3nt: TGCAGCGTTGAAGAGTGGCTAGCGGGGGGCACAGATACGCAGTATTTT
abundance: once
j_gene: TRBJ2-3
d_gene: TRBD2
v_gene: TRBV29-1

CDR3aa: CASSLPMTSGGAGANVLTF
CDR3nt: TGCGCCAGCAGCCTCCCAATGACGAGCGGGGGAGCTGGGGCCAACGTCCTGACTTTC
abundance: NA
j_gene: TRBJ2-6
d_gene: TRBD2
v_gene: TRBV5-1

CDR3aa: CASSYLAGRADTQYF
CDR3nt: TGTGCCAGCAGCTATCTAGCGGGGCGAGCAGATACGCAGTATTTT
abundance: NA
j_gene: TRBJ2-3
d_gene: TRBD2
v_gene: TRBV7-3

CDR3aa: CASSYSRGQGTQPQHF
CDR3nt: TGTGCCAGCAGTTACTCTAGGGGACAGGGGACTCAGCCCCAGCATTTT
abundance: once
j_gene: TRBJ1-5
d_gene: TRBD1
v_gene: TRBV6-5

CDR3aa: CASRLPGDEKLFF
CDR3nt: TGCGCCAGCAGACTCCCGGGGGATGAAAAACTGTTTTTT
abundance: few
j_gene: TRBJ1-4
d_gene: NA
v_gene: TRBV5-1

CDR3aa: CASKTGVVNQPQNF
CDR3nt: TGTGCCAGCAAGACAGGGGTGGTTAATCAGCCCCAGAATTTT
abundance: NA
j_gene: TRBJ1-5
d_gene: TRBD1
v_gene: TRBV28

CDR3aa: CASSLASDRLREKLFF
CDR3nt: TGTGCCAGCAGCTTAGCGAGCGACCGCCTCCGCGAAAAACTGTTTTTT
abundance: NA
j_gene: TRBJ1-4
d_gene: NA
v_gene: TRBV7-2

CDR3aa: CASSFGGQETQYF
CDR3nt: TGCGCCAGCAGCTTCGGGGGCCAAGAGACCCAGTACTTC
abundance: NA
j_gene: TRBJ2-5
d_gene: NA
v_gene: TRBV5-1

CDR3aa: CAARPSGSVYEQYF
CDR3nt: TGTGCCGCCCGGCCCAGCGGGAGTGTATACGAGCAGTACTTC
abundance: once
j_gene: TRBJ2-7
d_gene: TRBD2
v_gene: TRBV6-1

CDR3aa: CASSQFRGDPYQETQYF
CDR3nt: TGCGCCAGCAGCCAATTTCGCGGGGACCCGTACCAAGAGACCCAGTACTTC
abundance: NA
j_gene: TRBJ2-5
d_gene: NA
v_gene: TRBV4-3

CDR3aa: CASRGQGYNYGYTF
CDR3nt: TGTGCCAGCAGGGGACAGGGCTATAACTATGGCTACACCTTC
abundance: NA
j_gene: TRBJ1-2
d_gene: TRBD1
v_gene: TRBV28

CDR3aa: CASSQDRHTGELFF
CDR3nt: TGTGCCAGCAGCCAAGATCGTCACACCGGGGAGCTGTTTTTT
abundance: NA
j_gene: TRBJ2-2
d_gene: NA
v_gene: TRBV4-2

CDR3aa: CASSQPSTSGGFRSVGYTF
CDR3nt: TGCGCCAGCAGCCAACCCTCGACCTCAGGGGGCTTCCGGTCAGTCGGCTACACCTTC
abundance: NA
j_gene: TRBJ1-2
d_gene: TRBD1
v_gene: TRBV4-3